This T cell receptor beta chain was documented in a study of control samples from healthy donors and cancer patients. Libraries were prepared by immunoSEQ multiplex PCR; TCRdb keeps only in-frame clonotypes and omits some of them. The table includes some 130,000 clones, about 91% detected once. The CDR3 sequence is 14 residues long. From germline, CDR1 is SNHLY and CDR2 FYNNEI. Losses at the gene ends were 7 bases for V and 4 bases for J; bases not matched to a gene: 7. The clonotype originates from a man between 18 and 35 years old in good health. Sequenced input: blood. This chain connects TRBV2 to TRBJ1-5; 7 positions agree with TRBD1. The CDR3 protein is CASTPDRVNQPQHF. The CDR3 DNA reads TGTGCCAGCACTCCAGACAGGGTTAATCAGCCCCAGCATTTT. Together with reference TRBV2 and TRBJ1-5, the CDR3 gives the full variable domain: EPEVTQTPSHQVTQMGQEVILRCVPISNHLYFYWYRQILGQKVEFLVSFYNNEISEKSEIFDDQFSVERPDGSNFTLKIRSTKLEDSAMYFCASTPDRVNQPQHFGDGTRLSIL.